Below, 8 T cell receptor beta chains from the same sample are listed, as sequenced in a study of cytomegalovirus exposure and HLA in healthy donors. Repertoires were generated with immunoSEQ multiplex PCR, while TCRdb's copy carries only in-frame clones and drops some. The table has 110,000 to 150,000 clones, roughly nine tenths seen once; the top ten hold about 0.65%. Sequenced material: PBMCs. The receptors come from a man aged 18 to 35 in good health and CMV-seronegative.

This chain uses TRBV19 with TRBJ1-1; D gene uncertain. Germline values: CDR1 LNHDA, CDR2 SQIVND (reference sequence). Trimming left V 1 base short and J 8 bases short, with 8 bases between. CDR3 length: 12 residues. The CDR3 is CASSIGSGEAFF. DNA for the CDR3: TGTGCCAGTAGTATAGGCAGTGGCGAAGCTTTCTTT.

This chain joins TRBV19 and TRBJ2-3, with D tentatively TRBD1 (5 bases). The CDR3 is made up of 14 amino acids. V was clipped by 2 bases and J by 2 bases, with 8 bases between them. In germline, CDR1 is LNHDA, CDR2 SQIVND (reference sequence). The CDR3 region is CASSIRQFTDTQYF. CDR3 coding DNA: TGTGCCAGTAGTATACGACAGTTCACAGATACGCAGTATTTT. The full variable domain, rest sourced from reference TRBV19 and TRBJ2-3, is DGGITQSPKYLFRKEGQNVTLSCEQNLNHDAMYWYRQDPGQGLRLIYYSQIVNDFQKGDIAEGYSVSREKKESFPLTVTSAQKNPTAFYLCASSIRQFTDTQYFGPGTRLTVL.

This CDR3 reads CASSPGHIGSYEQYV. The CDR3 region has the DNA TGCGCCAGCAGCCCTGGACACATTGGATCCTACGAGCAGTACGTC. The J gene is TRBJ2-7, the V gene TRBV5-1; a weak D match, TRBD1 (5 bases). This CDR3 contains 15 residues. V was clipped by 4 bases and J by 1 base, with 15 bases between them. CDR1 and CDR2 (germline): SGHRS, YFSETQ.

The V and J genes are TRBV2 and TRBJ2-5, with TRBD2 as a possible D gene (6 bases). Trimming stripped 6 bases from V and 1 base from J, with 18 bases between. Germline lookup yields CDR1 SNHLY and CDR2 FYNNEI. The CDR3 is made up of 16 amino acids. The CDR3 DNA reads as TGTGCCAGCAGACGAGCGGGCGGGGCCACCCAAGAGACCCAGTACTTC. This codes for CASRRAGGATQETQYF. Combining the CDR3 with reference TRBV2 and TRBJ2-5 gives the whole variable domain EPEVTQTPSHQVTQMGQEVILRCVPISNHLYFYWYRQILGQKVEFLVSFYNNEISEKSEIFDDQFSVERPDGSNFTLKIRSTKLEDSAMYFCASRRAGGATQETQYFGPGTRLLVL.

V is TRBV6-5 and J is TRBJ2-7; D may be TRBD1 (5 bases). CDR3 length: 14 residues. Germline V gives CDR1 MNHEY, CDR2 SVGAGI. The V gene lost 0 bases and the J gene lost 5 bases, with 11 bases spanning the gap. The CDR3 loop reads CASSYSNSRDEQYF. As DNA, the CDR3 is TGTGCCAGCAGTTACTCGAACTCCAGGGACGAGCAGTACTTC.

The chain couples TRBV18 to TRBJ2-1; D possibly corresponds to TRBD2 (5 bases). The germline V gene encodes CDR1 KGHSH and CDR2 LQKENI. The CDR3 is made up of 14 amino acids. V lost 6 bases and J 6 bases, leaving 15 bases between the germline ends. CDR3 bases: TGTGCCAGCTCGTCGGGTTATCGGGGCAATGAGCAGTTCTTC. This sequence encodes CASSSGYRGNEQFF. Complete variable domain (other parts from reference TRBV18 and TRBJ2-1): NAGVMQNPRHLVRRRGQEARLRCSPMKGHSHVYWYRQLPEEGLKFMVYLQKENIIDESGMPKERFSAEFPKEGPSILRIQQVVRGDSAAYFCASSSGYRGNEQFFGPGTRLTVL.

The rearrangement links TRBV6-5 to TRBJ2-3; 13 positions match TRBD2. The V and J ends lost 0 bases and 3 bases, in that order; junction bases with no gene match: 0. The CDR3 length is 16 residues. Germline CDR1 and CDR2: MNHEY and SVGAGI. DNA for the CDR3: TGTGCCAGCAGTTACTCGGGACTAGCGGGAACAGATACGCAGTATTTT. Translation gives CASSYSGLAGTDTQYF.

The chain links TRBV6-1 to TRBJ1-3, with D perhaps TRBD1 (5 bases). Looked up from germline, CDR1 is MNHNS and CDR2 is SASEGT. The CDR3 contains 15 residues. V was cut by 6 bases and J by 0 bases, with 12 bases left in between. CDR3 sequence: CASSDTGFSGNTIYF. In DNA, the CDR3 is TGTGCCAGCAGCGATACAGGTTTCTCTGGAAACACCATATATTTT.